Shown below are 25 T cell receptor beta chains from a single sample sequenced in a study of a mutant IDH1 vaccine in newly diagnosed glioma. Time point noted: week 23, last vaccination. A 20-mer mutant IDH1 peptide at 300 ug was injected subcutaneously with topical imiquimod. Sequencing used immunoSEQ multiplex PCR; TCRdb keeps in-frame clones, though not all of them. There are around 40,000 clones in the sample; around 81% occur only once, and approximately 6.7% lies in the top ten. The antigens for these receptors are not known. The sequencing used PBMCs, collected from a glioma patient whose treatment included an IDH1 peptide vaccine. These receptors all stem from a woman aged 40 to 55 with glioma. Some clones in this sample may be carry-over from other donors' samples.

This clone appeared a few times. This rearrangement joins TRBV5-6 to TRBJ2-7; 8 bases are shared with TRBD1. The CDR3 runs 15 residues. Germline loops: CDR1 SGHDT, CDR2 YYEEEE. V trimming: 4 bases; J trimming: 4 bases; junction bases outside the gene matches: 10. The CDR3 sequence: CASSVAGGGRYEQYF. CDR3 nucleotides: TGTGCCAGCAGCGTCGCAGGGGGCGGTCGTTACGAGCAGTACTTC.

The genes are TRBV6-6 and TRBJ1-2; no firm D call. Germline V lookup: CDR1 MNHNY, CDR2 SVGAGI (reference sequence). V dropped 0 bases and J dropped 3 bases, with 8 bases sitting between them. CDR3 size: 14 residues. The CDR3 region is CASSYSRVYYGYTF. The CDR3 coding sequence is TGTGCCAGCAGTTACTCGCGGGTATACTATGGCTACACCTTC.

In its sample, this clone is medium-sized. This sequence joins TRBV7-6 and TRBJ2-7; the D call may be TRBD1 or TRBD2 (5 bases each). CDR1 and CDR2 (germline): SGHVS, FNYEAQ. The CDR3 runs 13 residues. Trimming left V 3 bases short and J 2 bases short, with 8 bases between. CDR3 sequence (DNA): TGTGCCAGCAGCTTCGGGGCCACCTACGAGCAGTACTTC. Protein sequence: CASSFGATYEQYF.

This chain joins TRBV21-1 and TRBJ1-4. TRBV21-1 is tagged as a pseudogene. The CDR3 has 16 amino acids. DNA for the CDR3: TGTGCCAGCAGCAACGTCGGGGCTTGCTGTAATGAAAAACTGTTTTTT. Translation: CASSNVGACCNEKLFF.

CDR3 amino acids: CASSPSEAQQYF. The CDR3 DNA reads TGTGCCAGCTCACCGTCAGAGGCCCAGCAGTACTTC. The chain is built from TRBV18 and TRBJ2-7; no clear D. V was trimmed by 3 bases and J by 8 bases, leaving 11 bases between them. Looked up from germline, CDR1 is KGHSH and CDR2 is LQKENI. This CDR3 region has 12 residues.

The rearrangement joins TRBV5-6 to TRBJ1-5; D is ambiguous. Germline V gene data show CDR1 as SGHDT and CDR2 as YYEEEE. The CDR3 sequence is 14 residues long. V lost 1 base to trimming and J lost 4 bases, with 9 bases between them. Written as DNA, the CDR3 is TGTGCCAGCAGCTTGCAGCGAGAGAATCAGCCCCAGCATTTT. It is translated as CASSLQRENQPQHF.

The chain joins TRBV10-1 to TRBJ1-5; D is unresolved. The germline CDR1 and CDR2 sequences are WNHNN and SYGVQD (reference sequence). The V gene lost 4 bases and the J gene lost 2 bases, with 12 bases spanning the gap. The CDR3 runs 15 residues. The CDR3 loop is CASSGLLLRNQPQHF. Written as DNA, the CDR3 is TGCGCCAGCAGTGGCTTGTTACTCCGCAATCAGCCCCAGCATTTT.

CDR3: CASSLVGTYNEQFF. CDR3 sequence (DNA): TGTGCCAGCAGCTTAGTAGGAACTTACAATGAGCAGTTCTTC. The V call is TRBV7-2, the J call TRBJ2-1; D not certain. Germline V gene data show CDR1 as SGHTA and CDR2 as FQGNSA. V dropped 1 base and J dropped 4 bases, with 8 bases sitting between them. The CDR3 length is 14 residues.

This chain connects TRBV6-6 to TRBJ1-5; maybe TRBD1 (5 bases). There are 16 residues in the CDR3. Germline V gives CDR1 MNHNY, CDR2 SVGAGI (reference sequence). Trimming took off 0 bases at V and 0 bases at J, with 9 bases between the two ends. CDR3 in DNA: TGTGCCAGCAGTTACTCGACGGGGGGTAGCAATCAGCCCCAGCATTTT. This sequence encodes CASSYSTGGSNQPQHF.

The chain recombines TRBV5-1 with TRBJ1-1; tentative D call: TRBD1 (5 bases). Germline-derived CDR1 and CDR2 are SGHRS and YFSETQ. This CDR3 region has 13 residues. V gave up 0 bases and J gave up 7 bases, with 10 bases separating them. CDR3 region: CASSLEGRDEAFF. The CDR3 DNA reads as TGCGCCAGCAGCTTGGAGGGACGCGATGAAGCTTTCTTT.

The chain is built from TRBV27 and TRBJ2-7; TRBD2 aligns across 9 bases. This CDR3 spans 15 amino acids. Per the germline V gene, CDR1 is MNHEY and CDR2 is SMNVEV (reference sequence). J lost 2 bases, V lost 2 bases, and 4 bases had no gene match. As DNA, the CDR3 is TGTGCCAGCAGTTTAAGGGCGGGGGGGGCCTACGAGCAGTACTTC. Translating gives CASSLRAGGAYEQYF.

The V and J genes are TRBV18 and TRBJ2-7; D is possibly TRBD1 or TRBD2 (6 bases each). This CDR3 is built from 13 residues. Trimming removed 0 bases at V and 6 bases at J, with 9 bases between. From germline, CDR1 is KGHSH and CDR2 LQKENI. The CDR3 DNA is TGTGCCAGCTCACCACCGGGGGGCGCCGAGCAGTACTTC. Protein: CASSPPGGAEQYF.

This clone appeared once. V is TRBV6-6 and J is TRBJ2-3; D is uncertain. The CDR3 extends over 13 amino acids. Trimming pared 7 bases from V and 2 bases from J, leaving 10 bases between. Germline V gives CDR1 MNHNY, CDR2 SVGAGI (reference sequence). The CDR3 loop is CASKRATTDTQYF. In nucleotides, the CDR3 is TGTGCCAGCAAACGGGCTACCACAGATACGCAGTATTTT.

The genes are TRBV7-9 and TRBJ1-1; D not resolved. The germline V gene encodes CDR1 SEHNR and CDR2 FQNEAQ (reference sequence). CDR3 size: 10 residues. V was shortened by 5 bases and J by 8 bases, with 6 bases between the two germline ends. CDR3 sequence (DNA): TGTGCCAGCAGCCGGATAGAAGCTTTCTTT. Amino acid sequence: CASSRIEAFF.

This sequence joins TRBV7-9 and TRBJ1-1; D is uncertain. V was pared by 3 bases and J by 4 bases, with 3 bases between. Looked up from germline, CDR1 is SEHNR and CDR2 is FQNEAQ (reference sequence). The CDR3 extends over 11 amino acids. The CDR3 DNA follows: TGTGCCAGCAGCTTTGGCACTGAAGCTTTCTTT. Its protein product is CASSFGTEAFF.

The V gene is TRBV5-1, the J gene TRBJ1-2; D is possibly TRBD1 (5 bases). Trimming removed 5 bases at V and 5 bases at J, with 13 bases between. The CDR3 runs to 13 residues. Germline CDR1 is SGHRS and CDR2 is YFSETQ. CDR3 loop: CASSLGAGYGYTF. In DNA, the CDR3 is TGCGCCAGCAGTCTCGGGGCCGGATATGGCTACACCTTC.

This chain connects TRBV4-3 to TRBJ2-7; D unresolved. The CDR3 is 14 residues long. Trimming took off 0 bases at V and 0 bases at J, with 6 bases between the two ends. Germline V lookup: CDR1 LGHNA, CDR2 YSLEER. The CDR3 reads CASSQDFGSYEQYF. The CDR3, as DNA: TGCGCCAGCAGCCAAGATTTCGGCTCCTACGAGCAGTACTTC.

The J gene is TRBJ2-5, the V gene TRBV29-1, with D uncertain. The CDR3 consists of 11 residues. The germline V and J ends were trimmed by 6 bases and 2 bases, with 7 bases remaining between them. Germline CDR1 is SQVTM and CDR2 is ANQGSEA. CDR3 in amino acids: CSVLEQETQYF. The CDR3 DNA reads as TGCAGCGTCCTAGAACAAGAGACCCAGTACTTC.

This sequence joins TRBV5-1 and TRBJ2-1, with 9 bases lining up with TRBD2. This CDR3 is built from 15 residues. The germline V gene has CDR1 SGHRS and CDR2 YFSETQ. V shed 7 bases and J 9 bases; nucleotides not matched to a gene: 14. For the CDR3, the DNA is TGCGCCAGCGCTAATCTAGCGGGGATGGGTAGTGAGCAGTTCTTC. As protein: CASANLAGMGSEQFF. Together with reference TRBV5-1 and TRBJ2-1, the CDR3 gives the full variable domain: KAGVTQTPRYLIKTRGQQVTLSCSPISGHRSVSWYQQTPGQGLQFLFEYFSETQRNKGNFPGRFSGRQFSNSRSEMNVSTLELGDSALYLCASANLAGMGSEQFFGPGTRLTVL.

The gene calls are TRBV7-8 and TRBJ2-3; 9 nucleotides align to TRBD2. Germline lookup yields CDR1 SGHVS and CDR2 FQNEAQ. This CDR3 has 16 amino acids. With 2 bases clipped from V and 2 bases from J, the junction kept 5 bases outside the gene matches. This chain's CDR3 is CASSLRSGGSTDTQYF. Here the CDR3 DNA reads TGTGCCAGCAGCTTACGCAGCGGGGGGTCCACAGATACGCAGTATTTT.

This clone occurred once. The chain uses TRBV19 and TRBJ2-5, with D perhaps matching TRBD2 (5 bases). Germline V lookup: CDR1 LNHDA, CDR2 SQIVND (reference sequence). Between the trimmed V and J ends, which lost 0 bases and 0 bases, there was a span of 8 bases. The CDR3 totals 15 residues. The CDR3 loop reads CASSIDPGNQETQYF. CDR3 DNA: TGTGCCAGTAGTATAGATCCCGGGAACCAAGAGACCCAGTACTTC. Supplemented by reference TRBV19 and TRBJ2-5, the full variable domain reads DGGITQSPKYLFRKEGQNVTLSCEQNLNHDAMYWYRQDPGQGLRLIYYSQIVNDFQKGDIAEGYSVSREKKESFPLTVTSAQKNPTAFYLCASSIDPGNQETQYFGPGTRLLVL.

This chain links TRBV2 with TRBJ1-5; no clear D gene. V gave up 4 bases and J gave up 6 bases, with 10 bases separating them. Germline CDR1 SNHLY, CDR2 FYNNEI. This CDR3 is 13 amino acids long. For the CDR3, the DNA is TGTGCCAGCAGTGGGTCAGATGCTCAGCCCCAGCATTTT. Protein: CASSGSDAQPQHF.

The gene calls are TRBV10-3 and TRBJ2-5; no firm D call. This CDR3 has 14 amino acids. The germline V and J ends were trimmed by 0 bases and 1 base, with 6 bases remaining between them. Germline CDR1 reads ENHRY; CDR2 reads SYGVKD. CDR3: CAISESTGQETQYF. DNA for the CDR3: TGTGCCATCAGTGAGTCGACGGGCCAAGAGACCCAGTACTTC.

This chain connects TRBV7-9 to TRBJ1-3; D is unresolved. This CDR3 is built from 11 residues. Germline V lookup: CDR1 SEHNR, CDR2 FQNEAQ (reference sequence). With 5 bases removed from V and 6 bases from J, the gap between germline ends came to 5 bases. For the CDR3, the DNA is TGTGCCAGCAGCCCCGAAAACACCATATATTTT. Its protein product is CASSPENTIYF.

CDR3 sequence (DNA): TGTGCCAGTAGTACCAGGACAGCACGCTACGAGCAGTACTTC. The encoded protein is CASSTRTARYEQYF. The chain uses TRBV19 and TRBJ2-7; D is perhaps TRBD1 (6 bases). The CDR3 contains 14 residues. V shed 4 bases and J shed 3 bases, with 13 bases lying between them. The germline V gene encodes CDR1 LNHDA and CDR2 SQIVND (reference sequence).